These T cell receptor beta chains were read from a single sample in a study of shared clonotypes between healthy human individuals. Measured with immunoSEQ multiplex PCR; TCRdb has only the in-frame clones, and not every one. Altogether approximately 2.3 million clones are present, 93% being singletons, with the ten largest covering 0.39%. The sample was naive CD4+ T cells from PBMCs. The receptors here all came from a young man in good health. Some clones in this sample may be carry-over from other donors' samples. Both conserved end residues are part of each CDR3. Each record gives: CDR3 DNA, CDR3 protein, V gene, J gene, clone size, D gene. A D gene is named only where the DNA matches it firmly. The size field is filled for only some rows; it gives once, few, many or a size class.

TGCGCCAGCAGCGGACAGACGAACACTGAAGCTTTCTTT	CASSGQTNTEAFF	TRBV5-1	TRBJ1-1	-	-
TGCGCCAGCAGCTCGACAGGGGGCTCCAACAATGAGCAGTTCTTC	CASSSTGGSNNEQFF	TRBV5-1	TRBJ2-1	-	TRBD1
TGCGCCAGCAGCTTCGGACTAGCGGGAGATGATGAGCAGTACTTC	CASSFGLAGDDEQYF	TRBV5-1	TRBJ2-7	-	TRBD2
TGTGCCAGCAGTGGGGAAAGTAATCAGCCCCAGCATTTT	CASSGESNQPQHF	TRBV2	TRBJ1-5	-	-
TGTGCTAGTGGTTTTTCCGGCCAAGAGACCCAGTACTTC	CASGFSGQETQYF	TRBV12-5	TRBJ2-5	-	-
TGTGCCAGCAGTGTTTCGCGGCCCTACAATGAGCAGTTCTTC	CASSVSRPYNEQFF	TRBV6-4	TRBJ2-1	-	-
TGTGCCTGGACTCCAGGGGGGGCTGGGGCCAACGTCCTGACTTTC	CAWTPGGAGANVLTF	TRBV30	TRBJ2-6	-	-
TGTGCCAGTAGTATCGACAGGATTCCTGGAAACACCATATATTTT	CASSIDRIPGNTIYF	TRBV19	TRBJ1-3	once	-
TGCAGTGCGCCACGGGGGGATACGCAGTATTTT	CSAPRGDTQYF	TRBV20-1	TRBJ2-3	-	-
TGCAGCGTTGGGACACGGGGGGGCGAGACCCAGTACTTC	CSVGTRGGETQYF	TRBV29-1	TRBJ2-5	-	TRBD2
TGTGCCATCCAAAGGGACAGACAAGAGACCCAGTACTTC	CAIQRDRQETQYF	TRBV6-1	TRBJ2-5	-	TRBD1
TGTGCCAGCAGCTCACTAGCGGGAACGTCAGATACGCAGTATTTT	CASSSLAGTSDTQYF	TRBV7-2	TRBJ2-3	-	TRBD2
TGCGCCAGCAGCTTGGGTCCAGGCTTGAACACTGAAGCTTTCTTT	CASSLGPGLNTEAFF	TRBV5-1	TRBJ1-1	-	-
TGCGCCAGCAGCTCCCTCCCGGGGGGGGACAATGAGCAGTTCTTC	CASSSLPGGDNEQFF	TRBV5-1	TRBJ2-1	once	TRBD2
TGTGCCAGCAGTGATACGGGACAGTACAATGAGCAGTTCTTC	CASSDTGQYNEQFF	TRBV2	TRBJ2-1	once	TRBD1
TGTGCCAGCAGTTCGTCGGACAATCGAGCTTTCTTT	CASSSSDNRAFF	TRBV6-5	TRBJ1-1	-	-
TGTGCCTGGAATCGGGACTACACCGGGGAGCTGTTTTTT	CAWNRDYTGELFF	TRBV30	TRBJ2-2	-	-
TGTGCCTGGAGGGCGGGGAATGAAAAACTGTTTTTT	CAWRAGNEKLFF	TRBV30	TRBJ1-4	-	-
TGTGCCAGCAGCCAAGGGAGGGCCTCGAACACTGAAGCTTTCTTT	CASSQGRASNTEAFF	TRBV4-2	TRBJ1-1	-	-
TGTGCCAGCAGTTTAACCTCCCGGGGCGACTCCTACGAGCAGTACTTC	CASSLTSRGDSYEQYF	TRBV28	TRBJ2-7	-	-
TGTGCCAGCAGTGAATTGACCGTACTTATTACGAACACTGAAGCTTTCTTT	CASSELTVLITNTEAFF	TRBV6-1	TRBJ1-1	-	-
TGTGCCACCAGCGGGGCTCCGGGACAGGGGAACACTGAAGCTTTCTTT	CATSGAPGQGNTEAFF	TRBV15	TRBJ1-1	-	TRBD1
TGTGCCAGCAGCTTAAGGTTATCCCAGCCCCAGCATTTT	CASSLRLSQPQHF	TRBV7-2	TRBJ1-5	-	-
TGTGCCAGCAAGCGTGGGGGAGAGGGCGAGCAGTACTTC	CASKRGGEGEQYF	TRBV2	TRBJ2-7	-	-
TGTGCCAGCAGCTTGGAGGCAGGCCCGTATGGCTACACCTTC	CASSLEAGPYGYTF	TRBV5-4	TRBJ1-2	few	-
TGTGCCAGCAGCTTAGTCCGGAACACCATATATTTT	CASSLVRNTIYF	TRBV11-2	TRBJ1-3	-	-
TGCGCCAGCAGTCGCGACACGTCTAATGAAAAACTGTTTTTT	CASSRDTSNEKLFF	TRBV5-1	TRBJ1-4	-	-
TGCGCCAGCAGCCAAGATTATCGGAAAGAGACCCAGTACTTC	CASSQDYRKETQYF	TRBV4-1	TRBJ2-5	-	-
TGTGCCAGCAGTTTATGGGGGAGGAGGGGCACAGATACGCAGTATTTT	CASSLWGRRGTDTQYF	TRBV28	TRBJ2-3	-	-
TGTGCCAGCAGCGTAGCGGCATGGGGCCGGAACACCGGGGAGCTGTTTTTT	CASSVAAWGRNTGELFF	TRBV9	TRBJ2-2	-	-
TGTGCCAGCAGCTTAGTATTGGGGAATGAAAAACTGTTTTTT	CASSLVLGNEKLFF	TRBV7-9	TRBJ1-4	-	-
TGTGCTAGTGGTTCCTATTACAGGGAAGCTTTCTTT	CASGSYYREAFF	TRBV12-5	TRBJ1-1	-	-
TGCGCCAGCAGGCAGACCGGGACAAGAGAACTCTATGGCTACACCTTC	CASRQTGTRELYGYTF	TRBV5-1	TRBJ1-2	-	-
TGTGCCAGCAGCCCAGGACTAGTTCAATCCTACGAGCAGTACTTC	CASSPGLVQSYEQYF	TRBV7-2	TRBJ2-7	-	TRBD2
TGTGCCAGCAGTCCCACAGATACGCAGTATTTT	CASSPTDTQYF	TRBV27	TRBJ2-3	few	-
TGTGCCAGCAGCTTTAACCCCACTAGCCCTAGAAATGAGCAGTTCTTC	CASSFNPTSPRNEQFF	TRBV11-2	TRBJ2-1	-	-
TGTGCCAGCAGCTTAAGGGGGCGCGGGAGTTGGTCCTACAATGAGCAGTTCTTC	CASSLRGRGSWSYNEQFF	TRBV7-3	TRBJ2-1	-	-
TGTGCCAGCAGCTTACAGGGAGGGTCGAGGAATGAGCAGTTCTTC	CASSLQGGSRNEQFF	TRBV7-9	TRBJ2-1	-	TRBD2
TGTGCCAGTAGTATACCGGGGCAAGAGACCCAGTACTTC	CASSIPGQETQYF	TRBV19	TRBJ2-5	-	-
TGTGCCAGCAGCTTAACGCTTCGGGGCTCCGGCACAGATACGCAGTATTTT	CASSLTLRGSGTDTQYF	TRBV7-3	TRBJ2-3	-	-
TGCGCCAGCAGCTTGGGGGGGAGCGCTGAAGCTTTCTTT	CASSLGGSAEAFF	TRBV5-1	TRBJ1-1	-	-
TGTGCCTCCAACGGGCTTCATCAGCCCCAGCATTTT	CASNGLHQPQHF	TRBV28	TRBJ1-5	-	-
TGTGCCAGCAGTTCGACCTCCGTTATAGATACGCAGTATTTT	CASSSTSVIDTQYF	TRBV28	TRBJ2-3	-	-
TGTGCCAGCCTACCGGGCCTAGCGGGAGGCACCGGGGAGCTGTTTTTT	CASLPGLAGGTGELFF	TRBV6-6	TRBJ2-2	-	TRBD2
TGTGCCAGCTCATCGACAGTGAACACTGAAGCTTTCTTT	CASSSTVNTEAFF	TRBV18	TRBJ1-1	-	-
TGTGCCAGCAGCCCAGACCGGGGGAAAGAGACCCAGTACTTC	CASSPDRGKETQYF	TRBV7-9	TRBJ2-5	-	-
TGTGCCAGTAGTAAAGCGGGAGGGCCCTCCTACGAGCAGTACTTC	CASSKAGGPSYEQYF	TRBV19	TRBJ2-7	-	TRBD2
TGTGCCAGCAGCTTAGGTACCTCCGCCGACGAAGCTTTCTTT	CASSLGTSADEAFF	TRBV7-3	TRBJ1-1	-	-
TGTGCCAGCTCACCTAGCTCCGGGACCCCCTACGAGCAGTACTTC	CASSPSSGTPYEQYF	TRBV18	TRBJ2-7	-	-
TGTGCCAGCAGATTCGACAGGCACTATGGCTACACCTTC	CASRFDRHYGYTF	TRBV27	TRBJ1-2	-	-
TGTGCCAGCAGCTTAGGGCGGGACGGTGGTGAGCAGTTCTTC	CASSLGRDGGEQFF	TRBV11-3	TRBJ2-1	-	-
TGTGCCAGCAGCCAAGAACTCGTGACAGGGGGCGCGGGGGCCAAAAACATTCAGTACTTC	CASSQELVTGGAGAKNIQYF	TRBV4-2	TRBJ2-4	-	TRBD1
TGCGCCAGCAGACCCGGGACGGAGTACGAGCAGTACTTC	CASRPGTEYEQYF	TRBV5-1	TRBJ2-7	-	-
TGTGCCAGCAGTTTACAGCTTTCTGAAGCTTTCTTT	CASSLQLSEAFF	TRBV28	TRBJ1-1	-	-
TGTGCCAGCGAAGGGACTAAAGCCTACGAGCAGTACTTC	CASEGTKAYEQYF	TRBV2	TRBJ2-7	once	TRBD2
TGTGCCAGCAGCTTAGGACAGGGGAAAGCCCCGGGCACCGGGGAGCTGTTTTTT	CASSLGQGKAPGTGELFF	TRBV11-3	TRBJ2-2	-	TRBD1
TGTGCCAGCAGACGCGGTCGGGACACCTCCTACGAGCAGTACTTC	CASRRGRDTSYEQYF	TRBV6-6	TRBJ2-7	once	-
TGTGCCAGCAGCTTAGGGGGGGTGGCCTACGAGCAGTACTTC	CASSLGGVAYEQYF	TRBV7-2	TRBJ2-7	-	-
TGCACCAGCAAGGGCCAGGGGTATGGCTACACCTTC	CTSKGQGYGYTF	TRBV1	TRBJ1-2	-	-